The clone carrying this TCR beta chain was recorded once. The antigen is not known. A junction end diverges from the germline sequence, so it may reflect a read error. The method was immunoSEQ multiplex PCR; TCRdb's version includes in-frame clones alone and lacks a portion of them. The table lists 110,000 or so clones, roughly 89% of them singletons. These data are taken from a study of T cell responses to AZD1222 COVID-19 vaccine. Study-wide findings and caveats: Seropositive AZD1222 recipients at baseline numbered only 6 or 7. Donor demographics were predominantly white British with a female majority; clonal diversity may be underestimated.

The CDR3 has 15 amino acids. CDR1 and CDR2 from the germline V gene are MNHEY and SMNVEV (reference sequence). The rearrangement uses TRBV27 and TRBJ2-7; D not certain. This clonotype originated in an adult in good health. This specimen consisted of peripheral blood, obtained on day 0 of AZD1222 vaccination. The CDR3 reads CASSLIIGSSFEQYF. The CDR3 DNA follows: TGTGCCAGCAGTTTAATCATCGGCAGTTCCTTCGAGCAGTACTTC.